The source of this T cell receptor (beta chain) is a study of T cells in Graves' hyperthyroidism and ophthalmopathy. Study-level background: Peripheral blood was acquired at first diagnosis, ahead of any therapy whatsoever.

In this sample, this clonotype turned up a few times. What it recognizes is unknown. General study findings and limits: Researchers report that a 13 V-J model separated ophthalmopathy from stable hyperthyroidism.

TCR beta CDR3 regions were amplified from RNA transcripts. Researchers ran a first-round RT-PCR on the TCR CDR3 using the HTBI primer set. MiXCR, applied by TCRdb to the multiplex PCR reads, yields one record per CDR3 protein. The data hold more than 350,000 distinct CDR3 sequences, with about 15% observed a single time. CDR3 length: 18 residues. V was clipped by 0 bases and J by 0 bases, with 18 bases between them. CDR1 is SGHRS, CDR2 YFSETQ, per germline. This clonotype was sampled from a woman younger than 45 with Graves' hyperthyroidism that later progressed to Graves' ophthalmopathy. V gene TRBV5-1 combines with J gene TRBJ1-1; tentatively, D is TRBD1 (6 bases). Sequenced sample: blood. The CDR3: CASSLVRGTNRMNTEAFF. DNA for the CDR3: TGCGCCAGCAGCTTGGTCAGGGGCACAAATCGCATGAACACTGAAGCTTTCTTT.